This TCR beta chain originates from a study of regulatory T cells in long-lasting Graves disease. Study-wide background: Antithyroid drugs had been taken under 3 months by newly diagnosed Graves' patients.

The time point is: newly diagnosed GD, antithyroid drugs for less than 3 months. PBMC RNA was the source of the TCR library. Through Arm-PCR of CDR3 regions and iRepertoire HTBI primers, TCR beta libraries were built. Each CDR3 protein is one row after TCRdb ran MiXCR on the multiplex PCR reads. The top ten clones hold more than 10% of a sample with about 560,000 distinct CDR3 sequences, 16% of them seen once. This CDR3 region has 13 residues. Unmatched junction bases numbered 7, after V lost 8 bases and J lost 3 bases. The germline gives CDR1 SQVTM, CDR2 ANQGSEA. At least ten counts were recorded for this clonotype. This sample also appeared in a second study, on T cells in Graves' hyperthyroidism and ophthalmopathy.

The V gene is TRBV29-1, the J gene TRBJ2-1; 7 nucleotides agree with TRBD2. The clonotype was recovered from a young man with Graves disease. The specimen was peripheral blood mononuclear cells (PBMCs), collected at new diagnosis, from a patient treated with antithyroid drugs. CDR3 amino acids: CSPWREFYNEQFF. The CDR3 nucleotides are TGCAGCCCATGGCGGGAGTTCTACAATGAGCAGTTCTTC.